The 30 T cell receptor beta chains below all came from one sample that was sequenced in a study of blood T cells in healthy people across ages. A J-beta primer mix and a sample-barcoded 5' primer were used in a second PCR of roughly 7 to 12 cycles. TCRdb independently ran MiXCR on the 5' RACE reads; one entry per CDR3 protein. Among 1.5 million to 2 million distinct CDR3 sequences, about two fifths were seen once, and the ten largest hold 20% to 25%. The sample taken for sequencing was blood. The receptors stem from a human donor in good health.

This clonotype was seen only a few times. This chain connects TRBV9 to TRBJ1-6, with 9 positions matching TRBD1. The germline V gene encodes CDR1 SGDLS and CDR2 YYNGEE. CDR3 size: 17 residues. The V and J ends lost 0 bases and 8 bases, in that order; junction bases with no gene match: 9. CDR3 residues: CASSVAPGQGTDSPLHF. CDR3 coding DNA: TGTGCCAGCAGCGTAGCTCCGGGACAGGGAACAGATTCACCCCTCCACTTT.

V and J are TRBV6-4 and TRBJ2-7; TRBD1 aligns across 11 bases. V was pared by 3 bases and J by 0 bases, with 4 bases of the junction left unmatched. The CDR3 covers 16 residues. In germline, CDR1 is MRHNA, CDR2 SNTAGT. The CDR3 sequence: CASSEAGTGGSYEQYF. The CDR3 DNA sequence: TGTGCCAGCAGTGAGGCCGGGACAGGGGGCTCCTACGAGCAGTACTTC.

This clonotype was counted a few times. The J gene is TRBJ1-6, the V gene TRBV2; 10 positions match TRBD1. V was clipped by 10 bases and J by 5 bases; unmatched bases: 8. Germline-derived CDR1 and CDR2 are SNHLY and FYNNEI. The CDR3 is 15 amino acids. The CDR3 sequence: CATLDRGIHNSPLHF. Written as DNA, the CDR3 is TGTGCCACACTGGACAGGGGGATCCATAATTCACCCCTCCACTTT. The full variable domain, with the rest looked up from reference TRBV2 and TRBJ1-6, is EPEVTQTPSHQVTQMGQEVILRCVPISNHLYFYWYRQILGQKVEFLVSFYNNEISEKSEIFDDQFSVERPDGSNFTLKIRSTKLEDSAMYFCATLDRGIHNSPLHFGNGTRLTVT.

This clonotype was found a few times. The genes are TRBV6-2 or TRBV6-3 and TRBJ2-7; 9 nucleotides line up with TRBD1. The CDR3 is 18 amino acids. In germline, CDR1 is MNHEY, CDR2 SVGEGT. V lost 2 bases and J lost 4; bases outside the gene matches: 15. CDR3: CASSYPSDGRTGEYEQYF. CDR3 in DNA: TGTGCCAGCAGTTACCCCTCGGATGGGAGGACAGGGGAATACGAGCAGTACTTC.

This clonotype was observed a single time. The chain links TRBV5-1 to TRBJ2-2; D tentatively reads TRBD1 or TRBD2 (5 bases each). V was shortened by 4 bases and J by 6 bases, with 13 bases between the two germline ends. Germline-derived CDR1 and CDR2 are SGHRS and YFSETQ. There are 14 residues in the CDR3. The CDR3 DNA sequence: TGCGCCAGCAGCCCCGAGGGGTCGCCCGGGGAGCTGTTTTTT. Amino acid sequence: CASSPEGSPGELFF.

The chain combines TRBV5-5 with TRBJ2-2; tentatively, D is TRBD1 (6 bases). V was clipped by 3 bases and J by 1 base, with 10 bases between them. Germline CDR1 SGHKS, CDR2 YYEKEE (reference sequence). The CDR3 runs 15 residues. The CDR3 coding sequence is TGTGCCAGCAGCTATCTGACAGGGAACACCGGGGAGCTGTTTTTT. It encodes CASSYLTGNTGELFF.

This clonotype was counted only a few times. This sequence joins TRBV4-3 and TRBJ2-1, with unresolved D. CDR1 and CDR2 from the germline V gene are LGHNA and YSLEER. CDR3 size: 12 residues. Between the trimmed V and J ends, which lost 2 bases and 7 bases, there was a span of 6 bases. CDR3 in amino acids: CASSQMGNEQFF. CDR3 in DNA: TGCGCCAGCAGCCAAATGGGTAATGAGCAGTTCTTC.

The chain employs TRBV6-5 and TRBJ1-1; unclear D gene. Trimming removed 3 bases at V and 7 bases at J, with 12 bases between. This CDR3 region has 13 residues. Germline lookup yields CDR1 MNHEY and CDR2 SVGAGI. CDR3 coding DNA: TGTGCCAGCAGTTATAATGGGCCCGATGAAGCTTTCTTT. Translating it yields CASSYNGPDEAFF.

This clonotype was detected a few times. The genes are TRBV10-3 and TRBJ2-7; the D gene is possibly TRBD1 (8 bases). The germline V gene has CDR1 ENHRY and CDR2 SYGVKD. This CDR3 region has 12 residues. Trimming left V 9 bases short and J 5 bases short, with 14 bases between. The CDR3 DNA reads TGTGCCATAGGACAGGGAGGGGACGAGCAGTACTTC. Translation gives CAIGQGGDEQYF.

The chain joins TRBV5-6 to TRBJ1-5; no firm D call. The CDR3 is 14 residues long. CDR1 and CDR2 (germline): SGHDT, YYEEEE. V shed 4 bases and J shed 7 bases, with 15 bases lying between them. The DNA of the CDR3 is TGTGCCAGCAGCCATCGGTCGAGTCAGCAGCCCCAGCATTTT. Translating it yields CASSHRSSQQPQHF.

The chain is built from TRBV15 and TRBJ2-5; D might be TRBD1 or TRBD2, each matching 7 bases. Germline-derived CDR1 and CDR2 are LNHNV and YYDKDF (reference sequence). With 1 base removed from V and 5 bases from J, the gap between germline ends came to 14 bases. The CDR3 spans 15 residues. CDR3 region: CATSRVRQGGETQYF. CDR3 sequence (DNA): TGTGCCACCAGCAGAGTCCGACAGGGAGGGGAGACCCAGTACTTC.

The gene calls are TRBV7-2 and TRBJ2-3; D may match TRBD1 or TRBD2 (5 bases each). From germline, CDR1 is SGHTA and CDR2 FQGNSA. CDR3 size: 14 residues. The V end was cut by 5 bases, the J end by 1 base, with 10 bases between. In nucleotides, the CDR3 is TGTGCCAGCAGCCTGAGGGACGGCACAGATACGCAGTATTTT. Encoded protein: CASSLRDGTDTQYF.

J is TRBJ2-5 and V is TRBV7-8; D possibly corresponds to TRBD1 (6 bases). Germline V lookup: CDR1 SGHVS, CDR2 FQNEAQ. V was pared by 7 bases and J by 0 bases, with 12 bases between. The CDR3 runs to 14 residues. CDR3 DNA: TGTGCCAGCACCCGCCGGACAGACCAAGAGACCCAGTACTTC. Its translation: CASTRRTDQETQYF.

This chain joins TRBV7-8 and TRBJ2-6; no firm D call. This CDR3 has 17 amino acids. V was clipped by 5 bases and J by 0 bases, with 14 bases between them. Germline CDR1 reads SGHVS; CDR2 reads FQNEAQ. The CDR3 coding sequence is TGTGCCAGCAGCCACCCTTCTCTGGGCTCTGGGGCCAACGTCCTGACTTTC. It codes for CASSHPSLGSGANVLTF.

The gene calls are TRBV4-3 and TRBJ1-4; no clear D. The ends were cut back, 0 bases at V and 8 bases at J, with 13 bases in the middle. CDR3 length: 15 residues. Germline CDR1 and CDR2: LGHNA and YSLEER. The CDR3 protein is CASSQDWEGHEKLFF. The CDR3 DNA is TGCGCCAGCAGCCAAGATTGGGAAGGGCACGAAAAACTGTTTTTT.

The chain employs TRBV5-1 and TRBJ2-3; possible D gene TRBD2, 6 bases. The CDR3 has 16 residues. CDR1 and CDR2 from the germline V gene are SGHRS and YFSETQ. V was clipped by 4 bases and J by 6 bases, with 21 bases between them. The CDR3 region is CASSPEGREVVDTQYF. Here the CDR3 DNA reads TGCGCCAGCAGCCCCGAGGGCAGGGAGGTTGTGGATACGCAGTATTTT.

The count of this clonotype is one. The chain has TRBV20-1 and TRBJ2-7; the D call may be TRBD1 or TRBD2 (5 bases each). Trimming removed 5 bases from V and 2 bases from J, with 19 bases in between. The length of the CDR3 is 15 residues. The germline V gene encodes CDR1 DFQATT and CDR2 SNEGSKA (reference sequence). The CDR3 protein is CSASNEPGRAYEQYF. The CDR3 DNA reads as TGCAGTGCTTCGAACGAGCCGGGACGGGCCTACGAGCAGTACTTC.

The rearrangement links TRBV20-1 to TRBJ2-1; 13 positions match TRBD2. Germline CDR1 is DFQATT and CDR2 is SNEGSKA (reference sequence). V dropped 4 bases and J dropped 3; count of bases not matched to a gene: 3. CDR3 length equals 15 residues. The CDR3, as DNA: TGCAGTGCTACGACTAGCGGGGGGTACTACAATGAGCAGTTCTTC. Translation: CSATTSGGYYNEQFF.

This chain joins TRBV6-5 and TRBJ1-2; a possible D gene is TRBD1 (6 bases). CDR3 length: 15 amino acids. Between the trimmed V and J ends, which lost 4 bases and 6 bases, there was a span of 18 bases. Germline V lookup: CDR1 MNHEY, CDR2 SVGAGI. CDR3 in DNA: TGTGCCAGCAGTTCCCAACAGGGAGAGGTGGATGGCTACACCTTC. It yields the protein CASSSQQGEVDGYTF.

This clonotype came up a few times. The CDR3 sequence is CAGRTGQKNSPLHF. The CDR3 nucleotides are TGTGCCGGACGGACGGGACAAAAGAATTCACCCCTCCACTTT. V is TRBV6-6 and J is TRBJ1-6; D possibly corresponds to TRBD1 (6 bases). The CDR3 loop spans 14 amino acids. Germline V gene lookup returns CDR1 MNHNY and CDR2 SVGAGI (reference sequence). Trimming pared 11 bases from V and 7 bases from J, leaving 18 bases between.

DNA of the CDR3: TGCGCCAGCAGCCGCTTTCCGTCTACAGGGTTTTCTCACGAGCAGTACTTC. Translating gives CASSRFPSTGFSHEQYF. The rearrangement joins TRBV4-1 to TRBJ2-5; a weak D match, TRBD1 (6 bases). The tail of the sequence fits TRBJ2-7 better, so the J call may be wrong. This CDR3 region has 17 residues. Germline CDR1 MGHRA, CDR2 YSYEKL.

The chain couples TRBV11-1 to TRBJ2-1; the D gene is possibly TRBD2 (6 bases). The germline CDR1 and CDR2 sequences are SGHAT and FQDESV (reference sequence). Trimming removed 5 bases at V and 12 bases at J, with 23 bases between. There are 15 residues in the CDR3. CDR3 protein: CASSLKRALGDVQFF. CDR3 nucleotides: TGTGCCAGCAGCCTTAAGCGGGCCCTGGGCGATGTGCAGTTCTTC.

The V gene is TRBV20-1, the J gene TRBJ2-3; D gene unclear. CDR3 size: 16 residues. Germline V gene lookup returns CDR1 DFQATT and CDR2 SNEGSKA (reference sequence). V shed 3 bases and J shed 2 bases, with 18 bases lying between them. This chain's CDR3 is CSARGQSWYLTDTQYF. In DNA form, the CDR3 reads TGCAGTGCTAGGGGCCAGTCTTGGTACCTCACAGATACGCAGTATTTT.

The table lists this clonotype with a few counts. One end of the junction fails to match germline, which may point to a read error. The chain couples TRBV7-2 to TRBJ2-7; no reliable D call. The germline V gene has CDR1 SGHTA and CDR2 FQGNSA. CDR3 length: 16 amino acids. The CDR3 region has the DNA TGTGCCAGCAGCTCGCCCGTCGAGCAACCCACCTACGAGCGGTACTTC. It specifies CASSSPVEQPTYERYF.

The rearrangement links TRBV3-1 to TRBJ2-7; perhaps TRBD1 as D (6 bases). The germline V gene encodes CDR1 LGHDT and CDR2 YNNKEL (reference sequence). The CDR3 has 14 amino acids. Trimming pared 4 bases from V and 0 bases from J, leaving 10 bases between. The CDR3 is CASSRRDISYEQYF. CDR3 DNA sequence: TGTGCCAGCAGCCGAAGGGACATCTCCTACGAGCAGTACTTC.

This clonotype has a handful of counts. The chain couples TRBV20-1 to TRBJ2-5; no clear D. Between the trimmed V and J ends, which lost 0 bases and 5 bases, there was a span of 7 bases. The length of the CDR3 is 12 residues. Germline values: CDR1 DFQATT, CDR2 SNEGSKA (reference sequence). For the CDR3, the DNA is TGCAGTGCTAGAGATTTTGAGGAGACCCAGTACTTC. Amino acids: CSARDFEETQYF.

This clonotype was detected only a few times. This sequence joins TRBV10-3 and TRBJ2-7, with no clear D. The ends were cut back, 3 bases at V and 3 bases at J, with 12 bases in the middle. Germline V gives CDR1 ENHRY, CDR2 SYGVKD. This CDR3 has 14 residues. The CDR3 sequence: CAISDPQRNYEQYF. The CDR3 DNA follows: TGTGCCATCAGTGACCCTCAGAGAAACTACGAGCAGTACTTC.

This clonotype has at least ten counts. The chain links TRBV7-3 to TRBJ1-2; no firm D call. The CDR3 is 13 residues long. Trimming took off 2 bases at V and 8 bases at J, with 12 bases between the two ends. The germline V gene has CDR1 SGHTA and CDR2 FQGTGA. DNA of the CDR3: TGTGCCAGCAGCTTAGGGGAATTAGGGGGCTACACCTTC. This encodes CASSLGELGGYTF.

V usage is TRBV7-9 and J usage is TRBJ2-1; 9 bases match TRBD2. J was trimmed by 8 bases and V by 4 bases; bases with no gene match: 12. CDR1 and CDR2 (germline): SEHNR, FQNEAQ (reference sequence). CDR3 length equals 16 residues. CDR3 sequence: CASSSAGTSWGHEQFF. As DNA, the CDR3 is TGTGCCAGCAGCTCCGCCGGGACTAGCTGGGGGCATGAGCAGTTCTTC. The whole variable domain, remainder taken from reference TRBV7-9 and TRBJ2-1, is DTGVSQNPRHKITKRGQNVTFRCDPISEHNRLYWYRQTLGQGPEFLTYFQNEAQLEKSRLLSDRFSAERPKGSFSTLEIQRTEQGDSAMYLCASSSAGTSWGHEQFFGPGTRLTVL.

As concerns this clonotype: One end of the junction fails to match germline, which may point to a read error. The V gene is TRBV9, the J gene TRBJ1-2, with D perhaps matching TRBD1 (5 bases). Looked up from germline, CDR1 is SGDLS and CDR2 is YYNGEE. CDR3 length: 16 amino acids. This CDR3 reads CASSAAAGGSAYDYTF. The CDR3, as DNA: TGTGCCAGCAGCGCCGCCGCCGGGGGATCGGCCTATGACTACACCTTC.